The present TCR beta chain was sequenced within a study of blood T cell repertoires in COVID-19. The CDR3 runs 14 residues. V shed 8 bases and J shed 2 bases, with 14 bases lying between them. The V gene's germline CDR1 is SNHLY and CDR2 FYNNEI. TCRdb's copy holds only in-frame clones and misses some; the assay was immunoSEQ multiplex PCR. In the table there are roughly 130,000 clones, around 84% of which are singletons. This clonotype originated in a woman in her 30s who had recovered from COVID-19. Sequenced input: PBMCs or T cells enriched from blood (not recorded which). The chain uses TRBV2 and TRBJ2-3, with TRBD1 as a possible D gene (5 bases). CDR3: CASLTDTTTDTQYF. As DNA, the CDR3 is TGTGCCAGCTTAACGGACACAACCACAGATACGCAGTATTTT.